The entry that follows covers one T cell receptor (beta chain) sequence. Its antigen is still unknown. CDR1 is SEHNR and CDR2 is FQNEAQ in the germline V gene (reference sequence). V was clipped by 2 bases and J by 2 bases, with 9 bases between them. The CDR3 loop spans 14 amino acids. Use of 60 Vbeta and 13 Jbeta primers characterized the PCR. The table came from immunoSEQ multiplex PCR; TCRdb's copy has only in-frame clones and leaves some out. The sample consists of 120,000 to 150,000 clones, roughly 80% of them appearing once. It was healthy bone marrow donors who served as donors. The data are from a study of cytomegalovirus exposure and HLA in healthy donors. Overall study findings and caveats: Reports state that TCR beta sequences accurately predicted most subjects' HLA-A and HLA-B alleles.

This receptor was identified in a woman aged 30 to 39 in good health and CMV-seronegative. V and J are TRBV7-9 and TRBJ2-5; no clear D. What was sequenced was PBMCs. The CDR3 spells CASSLLGSQETQYF. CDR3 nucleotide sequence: TGTGCCAGCAGCTTACTTGGCAGTCAAGAGACCCAGTACTTC.